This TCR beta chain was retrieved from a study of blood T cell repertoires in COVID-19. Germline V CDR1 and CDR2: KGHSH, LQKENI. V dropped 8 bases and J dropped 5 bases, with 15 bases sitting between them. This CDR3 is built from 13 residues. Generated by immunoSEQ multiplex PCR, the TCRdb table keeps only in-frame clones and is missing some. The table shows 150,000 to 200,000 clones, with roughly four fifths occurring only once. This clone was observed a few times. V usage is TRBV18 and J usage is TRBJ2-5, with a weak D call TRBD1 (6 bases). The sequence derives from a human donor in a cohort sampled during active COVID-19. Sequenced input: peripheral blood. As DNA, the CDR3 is TGTGCCAGCCAGCGGTTGGGGGCGGAGACCCAGTACTTC. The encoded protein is CASQRLGAETQYF.